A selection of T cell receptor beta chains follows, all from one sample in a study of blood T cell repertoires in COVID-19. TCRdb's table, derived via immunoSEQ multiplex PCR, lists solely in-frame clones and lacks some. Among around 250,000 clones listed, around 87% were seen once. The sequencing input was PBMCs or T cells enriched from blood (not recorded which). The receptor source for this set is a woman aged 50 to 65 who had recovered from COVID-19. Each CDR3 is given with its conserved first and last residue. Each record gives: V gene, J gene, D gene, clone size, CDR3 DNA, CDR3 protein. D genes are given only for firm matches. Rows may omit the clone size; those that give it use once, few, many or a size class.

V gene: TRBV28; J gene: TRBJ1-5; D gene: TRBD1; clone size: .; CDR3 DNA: TGTGCCAGCAGCCCTCTTCCGGGACAGGTTAGCAATCAGCCCCAGCATTTT; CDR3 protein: CASSPLPGQVSNQPQHF
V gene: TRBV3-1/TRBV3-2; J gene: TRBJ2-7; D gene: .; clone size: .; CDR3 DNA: TGTGCCAGCAGCCGAGGGGGCGAGCAGTACTTC; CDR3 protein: CASSRGGEQYF
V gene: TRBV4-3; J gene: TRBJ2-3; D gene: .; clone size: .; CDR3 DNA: TGCGCCAGCAGCCAGGGGGCCGCAGATACGCAGTATTTT; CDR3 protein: CASSQGAADTQYF
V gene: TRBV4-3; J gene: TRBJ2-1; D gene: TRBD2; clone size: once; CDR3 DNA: TGCGCCAGCAGCCAGAACCTAATCCGTCTAGCGGGAGGGTCCAATGAGCAGTTCTTC; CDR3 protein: CASSQNLIRLAGGSNEQFF
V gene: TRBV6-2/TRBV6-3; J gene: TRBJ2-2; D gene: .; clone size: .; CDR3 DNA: TGTGCCAGCAGTTATGAGGGATCCGGGGAGCTGTTTTTT; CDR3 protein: CASSYEGSGELFF
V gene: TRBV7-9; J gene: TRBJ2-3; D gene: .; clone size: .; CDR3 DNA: TGTGCCAGCAGCATATCGGGGTCGTCAGATACGCAGTATTTT; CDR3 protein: CASSISGSSDTQYF
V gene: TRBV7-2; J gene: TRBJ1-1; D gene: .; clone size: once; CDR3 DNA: TGTGCCAGCAGGTTTACCGTCAGGGCTGAAGCTTTCTTT; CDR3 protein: CASRFTVRAEAFF
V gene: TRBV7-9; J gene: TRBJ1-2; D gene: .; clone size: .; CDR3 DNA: TGTGCCAGCAGCTTAGCCTTCGCGGAGAATGGCTACACCTTC; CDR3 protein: CASSLAFAENGYTF
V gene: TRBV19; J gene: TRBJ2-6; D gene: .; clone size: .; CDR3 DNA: TGTGCCAGTGGGGCCTCTGGGGCCAACGTCCTGACTTTC; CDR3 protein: CASGASGANVLTF
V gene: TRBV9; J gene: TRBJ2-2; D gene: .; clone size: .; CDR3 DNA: TGTGCCAGCAGCGTGGGCGGGGTTTGGGGGGAGCTGTTTTTT; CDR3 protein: CASSVGGVWGELFF
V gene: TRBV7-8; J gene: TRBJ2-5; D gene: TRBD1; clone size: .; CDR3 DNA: TGTGCCAGCAGCCCGCCCTCTTCCGGGACAGAACAAGAGACCCAGTACTTC; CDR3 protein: CASSPPSSGTEQETQYF
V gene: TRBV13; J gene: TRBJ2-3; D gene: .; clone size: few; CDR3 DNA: TGTGCCAGCAGCTTAGAGGGGGGGAACACGCAGTATTTT; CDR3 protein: CASSLEGGNTQYF
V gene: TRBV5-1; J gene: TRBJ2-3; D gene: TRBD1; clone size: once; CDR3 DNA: TGCGCCAGCAGCTCTCACAGGGGCAGTTTCGCAGATACGCAGTATTTT; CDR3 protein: CASSSHRGSFADTQYF
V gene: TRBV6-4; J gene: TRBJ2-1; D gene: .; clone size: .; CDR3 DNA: TGTGCCAGCAGGAAGGGGCCCTACAATGAGCAGTTCTTC; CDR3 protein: CASRKGPYNEQFF
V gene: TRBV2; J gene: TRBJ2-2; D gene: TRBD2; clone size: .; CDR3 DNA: TGTGCCAGCAGTCCAAGTGTGATAGCGGGAACCGGGGAGCTGTTTTTT; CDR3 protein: CASSPSVIAGTGELFF
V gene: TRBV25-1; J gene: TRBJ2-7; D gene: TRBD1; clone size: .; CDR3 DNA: TGTGCCAGCAGTGGGACAGGGGCCTACGAGCAGTACTTC; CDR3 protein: CASSGTGAYEQYF
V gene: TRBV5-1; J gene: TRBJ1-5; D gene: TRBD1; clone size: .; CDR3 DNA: TGCGCCAGCAGCTCCGGGACAGGCAATCAGCCCCAGCATTTT; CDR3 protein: CASSSGTGNQPQHF
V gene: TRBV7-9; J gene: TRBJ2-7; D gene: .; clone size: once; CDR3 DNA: TGTGCCAGCAGCGAACAGTACTCCTACGAGCAGTACTTC; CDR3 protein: CASSEQYSYEQYF
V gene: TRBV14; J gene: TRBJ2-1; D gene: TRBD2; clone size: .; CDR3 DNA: TGTGCCAGCAGCCAATTGGCGGGAGGGCCCCATAATGAGCAGTTCTTC; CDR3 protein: CASSQLAGGPHNEQFF
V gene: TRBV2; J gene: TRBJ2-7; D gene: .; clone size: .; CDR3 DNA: TGTGCCAGCAGTGCGGTGAGAAGCGGGCAGTACTTC; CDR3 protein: CASSAVRSGQYF
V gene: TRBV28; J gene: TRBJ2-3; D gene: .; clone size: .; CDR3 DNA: TGTGCCAGCAACCCTTTGGGTGGTCGGCGGGATACGCAGTATTTT; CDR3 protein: CASNPLGGRRDTQYF
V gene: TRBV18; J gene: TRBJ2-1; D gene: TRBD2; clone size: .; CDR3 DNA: TGTGCCAGCTCACCACGGATTGGGACTAGCGGCTACAATGAGCAGTTCTTC; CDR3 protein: CASSPRIGTSGYNEQFF
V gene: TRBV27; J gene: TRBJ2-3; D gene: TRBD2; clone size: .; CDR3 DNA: TGTGCCAGCAGTGGACTAGGAGCGGAGAGCACAGATACGCAGTATTTT; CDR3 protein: CASSGLGAESTDTQYF
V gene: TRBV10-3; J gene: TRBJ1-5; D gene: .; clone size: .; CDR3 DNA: TGTGCCATCAGTGAGCGGGTAACTCTTGAGAATCAGCCCCAGCATTTT; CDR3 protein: CAISERVTLENQPQHF
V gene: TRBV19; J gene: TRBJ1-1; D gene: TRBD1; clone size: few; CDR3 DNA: TGTGCCACCTCGGACAGGGACACTGAAGCTTTCTTT; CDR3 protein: CATSDRDTEAFF
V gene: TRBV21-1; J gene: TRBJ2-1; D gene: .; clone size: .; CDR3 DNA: TGTGCCAGCAGCTCTTCCGGGACTAGCGGGGACAATGAGCAGTTCTTC; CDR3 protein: CASSSSGTSGDNEQFF
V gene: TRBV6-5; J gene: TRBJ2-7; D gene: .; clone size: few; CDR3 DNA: TGTGCCAGCAGCGTACAACAGGGCCACGAGCAGTACTTC; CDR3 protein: CASSVQQGHEQYF
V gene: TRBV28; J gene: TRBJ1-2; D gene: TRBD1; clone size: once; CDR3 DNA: TGTGCCAGCAGTTTTCCCCAGGGGGCGGGAGGCTACACCTTC; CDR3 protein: CASSFPQGAGGYTF
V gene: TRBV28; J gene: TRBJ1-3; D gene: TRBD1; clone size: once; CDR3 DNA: TGTGCCAGCACCCGAATCACAGGGGCCCCTATGAGAGGTTCTGGAAACACCATATATTTT; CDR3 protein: CASTRITGAPMRGSGNTIYF
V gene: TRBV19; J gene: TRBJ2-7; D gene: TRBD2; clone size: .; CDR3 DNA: TGTGCCAGTAGAGGACTAGCGGGAGCCCCACCCCACGAGCAGTACTTC; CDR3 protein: CASRGLAGAPPHEQYF
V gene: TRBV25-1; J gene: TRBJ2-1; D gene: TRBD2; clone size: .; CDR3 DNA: TGTGCCAGCAGTAGACGGACTAGCGGAAACAATGAGCAGTTCTTC; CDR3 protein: CASSRRTSGNNEQFF
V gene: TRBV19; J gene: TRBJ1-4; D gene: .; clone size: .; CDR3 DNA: TGTGCCAGTAGTATAGGACAGGTGGCTAATGAAAAACTGTTTTTT; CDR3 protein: CASSIGQVANEKLFF
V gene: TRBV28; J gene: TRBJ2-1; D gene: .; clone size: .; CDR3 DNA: TGTGCCAGCAGTCCGGAGGGACGGACGAGGGGTGAGCAGTTCTTC; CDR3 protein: CASSPEGRTRGEQFF
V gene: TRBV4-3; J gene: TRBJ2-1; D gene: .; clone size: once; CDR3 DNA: TGCGCCAGCAGCCAAGACCCATCGACTTTGGAGTTCTTC; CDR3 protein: CASSQDPSTLEFF
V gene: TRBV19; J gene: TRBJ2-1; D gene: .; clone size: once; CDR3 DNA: TGTGCCAGTAGTATACTGACTAGTCGGAATGAGCAGTTCTTC; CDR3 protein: CASSILTSRNEQFF
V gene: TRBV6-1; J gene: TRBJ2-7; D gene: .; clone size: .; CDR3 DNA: TGTGCCAGCAGTGAAGGAGGGTTCCGAAGTTACGAGCAGTACTTC; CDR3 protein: CASSEGGFRSYEQYF
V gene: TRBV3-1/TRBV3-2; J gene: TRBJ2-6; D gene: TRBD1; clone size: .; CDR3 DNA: TGTGCCAGCAGCCTCGGACAGGGGTTCTCTGGGGCCAACGTCCTGACTTTC; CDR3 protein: CASSLGQGFSGANVLTF
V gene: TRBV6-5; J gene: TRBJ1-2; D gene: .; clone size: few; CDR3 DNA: TGTGCCAGCGGGTCCACCGCGGGAGGCTACACCTTC; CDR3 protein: CASGSTAGGYTF
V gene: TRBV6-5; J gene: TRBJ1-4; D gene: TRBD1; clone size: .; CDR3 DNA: TGTGCCAGCAGGGGCAGGGACAGGGAACTGTTTTTT; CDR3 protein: CASRGRDRELFF
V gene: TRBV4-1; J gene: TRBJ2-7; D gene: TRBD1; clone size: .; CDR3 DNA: TGCGCCAGCAGCCAGCGGACAGGACACGAGCAGTACTTC; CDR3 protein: CASSQRTGHEQYF
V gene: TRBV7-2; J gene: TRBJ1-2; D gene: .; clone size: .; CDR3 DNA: TGTGCCAGCAGCCGGGACATGAGATCCTATGGCTACACCTTC; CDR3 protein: CASSRDMRSYGYTF
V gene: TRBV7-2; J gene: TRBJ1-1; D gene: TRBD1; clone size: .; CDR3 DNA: TGTGCCAGCAGCTTAGGGGGACAGGGGTTGAACACTGAAGCTTTCTTT; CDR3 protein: CASSLGGQGLNTEAFF
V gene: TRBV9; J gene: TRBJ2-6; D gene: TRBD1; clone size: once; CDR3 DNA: TGTGCCAGCAGCGTAGCATCCAGGGGGACGACTGGGGCCAACGTCCTGACTTTC; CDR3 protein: CASSVASRGTTGANVLTF
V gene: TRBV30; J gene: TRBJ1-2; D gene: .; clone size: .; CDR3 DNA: TGTGCCTGGAGTGCACTTAAGGGGCTATCGAGCGGCTACACCTTC; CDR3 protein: CAWSALKGLSSGYTF
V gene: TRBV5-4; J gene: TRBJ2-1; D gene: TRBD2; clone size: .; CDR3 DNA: TGTGCCAGCAGCTTGGAATCACTAGCGGCCAGACCAGGGGAAAATGAGCAGTTCTTC; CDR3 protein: CASSLESLAARPGENEQFF
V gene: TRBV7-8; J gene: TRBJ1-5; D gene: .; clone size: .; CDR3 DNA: TGTGCCAGCAGCCGCGAGCGGGTTCAGCCCCAGCATTTT; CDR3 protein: CASSRERVQPQHF
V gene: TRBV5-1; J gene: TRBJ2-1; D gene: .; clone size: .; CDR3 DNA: TGCGCCAGCAGCATAGAAGGACTCGCCCTCTCCTACAATGAGCAGTTCTTC; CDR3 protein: CASSIEGLALSYNEQFF
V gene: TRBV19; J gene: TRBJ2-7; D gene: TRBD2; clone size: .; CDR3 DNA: TGTGCCAGTAGCCGGACTAGCGGAGACTACGAGCAGTACTTC; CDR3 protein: CASSRTSGDYEQYF
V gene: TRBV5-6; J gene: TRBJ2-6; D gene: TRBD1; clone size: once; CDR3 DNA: TGTGCCAGCAGCTTGTTCCGGACAGGAAGGATGTCTGGGGCCAACGTCCTGACTTTC; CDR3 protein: CASSLFRTGRMSGANVLTF
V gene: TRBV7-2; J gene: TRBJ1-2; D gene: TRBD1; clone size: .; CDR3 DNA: TGTGCCAGCAGCCCAGACAGGGGCGACGGCTACACCTTC; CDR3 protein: CASSPDRGDGYTF
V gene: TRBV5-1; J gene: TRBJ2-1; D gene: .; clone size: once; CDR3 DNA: TGCGCCAGCAGCTTGGGTCCCGGAGACAGAAGAGACAATGAGCAGTTCTTC; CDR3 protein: CASSLGPGDRRDNEQFF
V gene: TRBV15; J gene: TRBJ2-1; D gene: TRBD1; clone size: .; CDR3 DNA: TGTGCCACCAGCAGAGAGGGACAGGGATACAATGAGCAGTTCTTC; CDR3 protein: CATSREGQGYNEQFF